This T cell receptor beta chain comes out of a study of cytotoxic CD8 clonotypes in ibrutinib-treated CLL. Depth targeted 1 in 200,000 to 1 in 1 million T cells, averaging about 9.2x coverage per clonotype. TCRdb's copy holds only in-frame clones and misses some; the assay was immunoSEQ multiplex PCR. The sample shows roughly 220,000 clones, nearly 80% of them seen only once. Regarding the study as a whole: Baseline clonality, above age-matched healthy donor levels, tracked circulating CD8+ T-cell counts.

V lost 5 bases to trimming and J lost 0 bases, with 10 bases between them. CDR1 and CDR2 from the germline V gene are SGHAT and FQNNGV. The CDR3 covers 15 residues. As concerns this clone: Its antigen is still unknown.

The rearrangement joins TRBV11-2 to TRBJ1-4; D is unclear. The TCR originated in a human donor with chronic lymphocytic leukemia. Here the sequenced sample was PBMCs, taken after 12 months of ibrutinib treatment. CDR3 loop: CASSRPSATNEKLFF. In DNA, the CDR3 is TGTGCCAGCAGCCGACCTTCTGCAACTAATGAAAAACTGTTTTTT. Drawing the rest from reference TRBV11-2 and TRBJ1-4, the complete variable domain is EAGVAQSPRYKIIEKRQSVAFWCNPISGHATLYWYQQILGQGPKLLIQFQNNGVVDDSQLPKDRFSAERLKGVDSTLKIQPAKLEDSAVYLCASSRPSATNEKLFFGSGTQLSVL.